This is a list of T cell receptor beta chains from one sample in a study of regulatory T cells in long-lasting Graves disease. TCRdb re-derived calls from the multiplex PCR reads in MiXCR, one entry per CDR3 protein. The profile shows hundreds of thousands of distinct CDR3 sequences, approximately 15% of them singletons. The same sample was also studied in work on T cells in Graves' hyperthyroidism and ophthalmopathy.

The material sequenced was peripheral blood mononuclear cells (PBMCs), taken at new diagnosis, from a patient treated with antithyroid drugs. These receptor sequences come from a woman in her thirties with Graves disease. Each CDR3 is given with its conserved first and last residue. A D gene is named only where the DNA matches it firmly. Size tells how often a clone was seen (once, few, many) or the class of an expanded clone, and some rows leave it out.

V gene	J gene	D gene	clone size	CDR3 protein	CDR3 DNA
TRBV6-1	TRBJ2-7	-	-	CASSTLQNTPHEQYF	TGTGCCAGCAGTACCCTACAGAATACACCGCACGAGCAGTACTTC
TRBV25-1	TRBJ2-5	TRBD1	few	CASSEIQGKRGETQYF	TGTGCCAGCAGTGAAATACAGGGGAAAAGGGGGGAGACCCAGTACTTC
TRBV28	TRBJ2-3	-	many	CASIQVSTDTQYF	TGTGCCAGCATACAGGTTAGCACAGATACGCAGTATTTT
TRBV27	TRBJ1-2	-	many	CASSSRGVGANGYTF	TGTGCCAGCTCTTCCCGCGGGGTCGGTGCCAATGGCTACACCTTC
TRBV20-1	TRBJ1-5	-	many	CSARRESNQPQHF	TGCAGTGCTAGAAGGGAAAGCAATCAGCCCCAGCATTTT
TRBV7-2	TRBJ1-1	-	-	CASSHASYERTEAFF	TGTGCCAGCAGCCATGCGAGTTACGAGAGGACTGAAGCTTTCTTT
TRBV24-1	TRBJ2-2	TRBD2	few	CATSEAGLAGRKSGELFF	TGTGCCACCAGTGAAGCGGGACTAGCGGGGAGGAAGTCCGGGGAGCTGTTTTTT
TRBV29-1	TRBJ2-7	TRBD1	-	CSVMTGIYEQYF	TGCAGCGTTATGACAGGGATATACGAGCAGTACTTC
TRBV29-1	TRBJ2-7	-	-	CSVVRVVSGPYEQYF	TGCAGCGTTGTACGGGTGGTCTCCGGCCCGTACGAGCAGTACTTC
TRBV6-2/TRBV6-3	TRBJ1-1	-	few	CASSYSNRVNTEAFF	TGTGCCAGCAGTTACTCGAACAGGGTGAACACTGAAGCTTTCTTT
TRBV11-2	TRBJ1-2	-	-	CASSSSGVTYGYTF	TGTGCCAGCAGCTCCTCAGGGGTGACCTATGGCTACACCTTC
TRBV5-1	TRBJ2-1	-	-	CASSALVNEQFF	TGCGCCAGCAGCGCATTAGTCAATGAGCAGTTCTTC
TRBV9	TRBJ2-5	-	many	CASSVEYGRRETQYF	TGTGCCAGCAGCGTAGAGTACGGGCGGAGGGAGACCCAGTACTTC
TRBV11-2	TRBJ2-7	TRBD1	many	CASSLDSGTGLEQYF	TGTGCCAGCAGCCTAGATTCCGGGACAGGACTCGAGCAGTACTTC
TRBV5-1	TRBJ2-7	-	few	CASSRKAVGSYEQYF	TGCGCCAGCAGCAGGAAGGCAGTAGGATCCTACGAGCAGTACTTC
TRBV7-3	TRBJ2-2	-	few	CASSLIFEVGNTGELFF	TGTGCCAGCAGCTTGATTTTTGAGGTTGGGAACACCGGGGAGCTGTTTTTT
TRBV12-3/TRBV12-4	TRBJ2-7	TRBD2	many	CASKTSGLYEQYF	TGTGCCAGTAAGACTAGCGGCCTATACGAGCAGTACTTC
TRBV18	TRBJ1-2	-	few	CASSSPGPDGYTF	TGTGCCAGCAGCTCACCGGGCCCGGATGGCTACACCTTC
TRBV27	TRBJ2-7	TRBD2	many	CASSQKLAGAYEQYF	TGTGCCAGCAGCCAGAAACTAGCGGGAGCCTACGAGCAGTACTTC
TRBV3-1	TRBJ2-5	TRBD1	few	CASSLIRTGGRETQYF	TGTGCCAGCAGCCTTATTCGGACAGGGGGCCGAGAGACCCAGTACTTC
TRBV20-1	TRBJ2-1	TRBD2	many	CSARVGLAANEQFF	TGCAGTGCTCGTGTGGGACTAGCGGCAAATGAGCAGTTCTTC
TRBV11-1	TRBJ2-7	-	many	CASSQTDGETYEQYF	TGTGCCAGCAGCCAGACGGACGGAGAAACCTACGAGCAGTACTTC
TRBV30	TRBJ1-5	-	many	CAWRSGLKEGPQHF	TGTGCCTGGAGATCCGGATTAAAGGAGGGGCCCCAGCATTTT
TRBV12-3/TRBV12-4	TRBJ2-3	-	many	CASSSTVVAVRDTQYF	TGTGCCAGCAGTTCCACGGTGGTAGCGGTACGGGATACGCAGTATTTT
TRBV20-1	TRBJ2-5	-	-	CSAPSGQGGQETQYF	TGCAGTGCTCCCTCTGGTCAGGGGGGGCAAGAGACCCAGTACTTC
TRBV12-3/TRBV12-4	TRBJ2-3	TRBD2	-	CASRPTSADTQCF	TGTGCCAGCAGACCAACTAGCGCAGATACGCAGTGTTTT
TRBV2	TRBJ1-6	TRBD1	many	CASGDRGINSPLHF	TGTGCCAGCGGGGACAGGGGTATTAATTCACCCCTCCACTTT
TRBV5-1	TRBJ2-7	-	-	CASSYGQEGVDEQYF	TGCGCCAGCAGCTATGGACAGGAGGGGGTGGACGAGCAGTACTTC
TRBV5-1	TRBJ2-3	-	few	CASSLGSYSTDTQYF	TGCGCCAGCAGCTTGGGCAGCTATAGCACAGATACGCAGTATTTT
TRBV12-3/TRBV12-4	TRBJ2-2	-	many	CASSFIGKLNTGELFF	TGTGCCAGCAGTTTCATTGGAAAGCTGAACACCGGGGAGCTGTTTTTT
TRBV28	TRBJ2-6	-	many	CASSFWISGANVLTF	TGTGCCAGCAGTTTTTGGATCTCTGGGGCCAACGTCCTGACTTTC
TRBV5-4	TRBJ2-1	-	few	CASSFSPESYNEQFF	TGTGCCAGCAGCTTTAGTCCGGAATCCTACAATGAGCAGTTCTTC
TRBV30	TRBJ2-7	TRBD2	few	CAWSRTSGVHANF	TGTGCCTGGAGTCGGACTAGCGGAGTACACGCGAACTTC
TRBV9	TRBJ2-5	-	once	CASSVVPTPEETQYF	TGTGCCAGCAGCGTAGTCCCTACCCCCGAAGAGACCCAGTACTTC
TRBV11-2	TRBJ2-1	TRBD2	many	CASSLEGRGFEQFF	TGTGCCAGCAGCTTAGAGGGGAGGGGCTTTGAGCAGTTCTTC
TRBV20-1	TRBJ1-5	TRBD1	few	CSARDGGVGGSGPQHF	TGCAGTGCTAGAGATGGCGGGGTAGGGGGCTCTGGTCCCCAGCATTTT
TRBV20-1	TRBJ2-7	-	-	CSAMTPEGSYEQYF	TGCAGTGCTATGACCCCAGAGGGCTCCTACGAGCAGTACTTC
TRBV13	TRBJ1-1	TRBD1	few	CASSEDRAGTEAFF	TGTGCCAGCAGCGAGGACAGGGCGGGGACTGAAGCTTTCTTT
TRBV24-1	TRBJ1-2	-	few	CATSDSRVGGYTF	TGTGCCACCAGTGATTCAAGAGTAGGTGGCTACACCTTC
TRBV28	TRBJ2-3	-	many	CASSYGRGRDTQYF	TGTGCCAGCAGTTACGGGAGAGGAAGAGATACGCAGTATTTT
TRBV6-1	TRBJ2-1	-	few	CASRLGGGGSYNEQFF	TGTGCCAGCAGGTTAGGAGGGGGGGGGTCCTACAATGAGCAGTTCTTC
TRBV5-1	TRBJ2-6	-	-	CASSFGAFPVLTF	TGCGCCAGCAGCTTCGGGGCCTTCCCCGTCCTGACTTTC
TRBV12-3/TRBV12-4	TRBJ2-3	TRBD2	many	CASSPGLAVASTDTQYF	TGTGCCAGCAGCCCAGGACTAGCGGTCGCTAGCACAGATACGCAGTATTTT
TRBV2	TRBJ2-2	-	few	CASTKTRELFF	TGTGCCAGTACTAAAACCAGGGAGCTGTTTTTT
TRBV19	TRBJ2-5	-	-	CASSILGGLQETQYF	TGTGCCAGTAGTATACTTGGCGGATTACAAGAGACCCAGTACTTC